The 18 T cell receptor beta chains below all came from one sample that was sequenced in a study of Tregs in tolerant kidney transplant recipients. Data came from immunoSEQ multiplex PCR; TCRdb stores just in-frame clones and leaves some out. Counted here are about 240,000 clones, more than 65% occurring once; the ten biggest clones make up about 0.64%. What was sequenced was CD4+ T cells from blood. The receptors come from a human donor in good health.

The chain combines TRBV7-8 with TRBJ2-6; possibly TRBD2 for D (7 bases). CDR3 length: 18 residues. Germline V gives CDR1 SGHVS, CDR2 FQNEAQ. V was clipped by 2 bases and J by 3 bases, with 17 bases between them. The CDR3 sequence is CASSLYYEGEGGANVLTF. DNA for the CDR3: TGTGCCAGCAGCTTATACTACGAGGGGGAGGGTGGGGCCAACGTCCTGACTTTC. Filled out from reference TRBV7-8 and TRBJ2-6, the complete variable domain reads GAGVSQSPRYKVAKRGQDVALRCDPISGHVSLFWYQQALGQGPEFLTYFQNEAQLDKSGLPSDRFFAERPEGSVSTLKIQRTQQEDSAVYLCASSLYYEGEGGANVLTFGAGSRLTVL.

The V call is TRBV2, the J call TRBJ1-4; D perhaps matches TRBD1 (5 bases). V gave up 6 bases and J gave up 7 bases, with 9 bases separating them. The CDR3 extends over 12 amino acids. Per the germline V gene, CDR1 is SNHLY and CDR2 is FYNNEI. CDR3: CASRGDSEKLFF. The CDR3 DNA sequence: TGTGCCAGCAGGGGCGACAGTGAAAAACTGTTTTTT.

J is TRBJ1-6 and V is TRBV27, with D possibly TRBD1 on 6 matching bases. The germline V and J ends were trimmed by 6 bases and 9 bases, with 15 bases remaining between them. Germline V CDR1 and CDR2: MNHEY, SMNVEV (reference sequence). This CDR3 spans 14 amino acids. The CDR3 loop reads CASSTRGGASPLHF. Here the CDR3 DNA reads TGTGCCAGCAGCACCCGGGGGGGGGCTTCACCCCTCCACTTT.

CDR3 residues: CASSVAERVGYTF. CDR3 nucleotides: TGTGCCAGCAGCGTAGCCGAGCGAGTTGGCTACACCTTC. The chain couples TRBV9 to TRBJ1-2, with D uncertain. Germline CDR1 and CDR2: SGDLS and YYNGEE. V lost 0 bases, J lost 7 bases, and 10 bases lay in between. There are 13 residues in the CDR3.

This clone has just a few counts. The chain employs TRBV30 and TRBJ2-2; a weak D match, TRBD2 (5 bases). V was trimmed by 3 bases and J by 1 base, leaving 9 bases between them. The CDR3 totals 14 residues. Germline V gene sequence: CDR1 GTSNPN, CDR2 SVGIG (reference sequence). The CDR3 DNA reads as TGTGCCTGGAGGGGGAGTGGGAACACCGGGGAGCTGTTTTTT. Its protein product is CAWRGSGNTGELFF.

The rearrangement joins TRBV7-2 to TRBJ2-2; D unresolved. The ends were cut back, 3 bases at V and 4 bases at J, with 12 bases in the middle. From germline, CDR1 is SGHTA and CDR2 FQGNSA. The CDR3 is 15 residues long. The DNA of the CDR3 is TGTGCCAGCAGCTTCCTGGATAGTCGCACCGGGGAGCTGTTTTTT. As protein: CASSFLDSRTGELFF.

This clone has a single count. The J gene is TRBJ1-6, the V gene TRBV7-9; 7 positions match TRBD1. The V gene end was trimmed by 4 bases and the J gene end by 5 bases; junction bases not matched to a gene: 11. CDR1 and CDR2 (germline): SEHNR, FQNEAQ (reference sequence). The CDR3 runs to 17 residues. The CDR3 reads CASSWQKKGGNNSPLHF. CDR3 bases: TGTGCCAGCAGCTGGCAAAAAAAAGGGGGCAATAATTCACCCCTCCACTTT.

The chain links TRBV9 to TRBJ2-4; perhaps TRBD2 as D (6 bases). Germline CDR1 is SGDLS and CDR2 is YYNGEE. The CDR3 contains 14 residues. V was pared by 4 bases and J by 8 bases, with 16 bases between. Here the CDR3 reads CASSSASSGDIQYF. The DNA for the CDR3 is TGTGCCAGCAGCTCAGCCTCTTCGGGGGACATTCAGTACTTC.

The CDR3: CASSVVPGGSPLHF. The CDR3 region has the DNA TGTGCCAGCAGCGTAGTACCAGGCGGGTCCCCCCTCCACTTT. This rearrangement joins TRBV9 to TRBJ1-6, with D uncertain. The germline V gene encodes CDR1 SGDLS and CDR2 YYNGEE. The V end was cut by 0 bases, the J end by 13 bases, with 14 bases between. This CDR3 has 14 amino acids.

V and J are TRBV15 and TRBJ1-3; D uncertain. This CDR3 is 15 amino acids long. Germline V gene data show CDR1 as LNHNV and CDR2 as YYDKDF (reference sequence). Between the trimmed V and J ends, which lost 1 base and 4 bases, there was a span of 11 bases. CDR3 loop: CATSRGIGSGNTIYF. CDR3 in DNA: TGTGCCACCAGCAGAGGGATCGGGTCGGGAAACACCATATATTTT.

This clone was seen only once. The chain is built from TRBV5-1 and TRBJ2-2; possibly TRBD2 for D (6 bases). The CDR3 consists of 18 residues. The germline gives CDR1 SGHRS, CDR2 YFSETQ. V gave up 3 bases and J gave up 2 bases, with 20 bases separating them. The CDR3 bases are TGCGCCAGCAGCTCGGATAGACGGGACTTACTTAACACCGGGGAGCTGTTTTTT. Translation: CASSSDRRDLLNTGELFF.

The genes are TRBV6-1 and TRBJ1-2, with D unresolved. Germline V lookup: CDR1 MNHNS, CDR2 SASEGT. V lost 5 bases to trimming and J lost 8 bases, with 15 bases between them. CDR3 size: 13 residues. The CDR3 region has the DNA TGTGCCAGCAGTCTAGAATTTGTGGGAGGCTACACCTTC. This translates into CASSLEFVGGYTF.

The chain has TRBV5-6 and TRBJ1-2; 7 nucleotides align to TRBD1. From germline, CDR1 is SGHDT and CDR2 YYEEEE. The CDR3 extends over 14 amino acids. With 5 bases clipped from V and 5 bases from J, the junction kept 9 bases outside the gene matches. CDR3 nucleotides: TGTGCCAGCAGGAACACAGGGGAGGGGTATGGCTACACCTTC. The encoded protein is CASRNTGEGYGYTF.

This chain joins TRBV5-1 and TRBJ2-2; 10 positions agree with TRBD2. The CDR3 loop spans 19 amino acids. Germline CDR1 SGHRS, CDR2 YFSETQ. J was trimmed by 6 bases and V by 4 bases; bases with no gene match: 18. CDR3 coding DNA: TGCGCCAGCAGCACGGAAGGGCTAGCGGGGGCCGAAGTCTCCGGGGAGCTGTTTTTT. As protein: CASSTEGLAGAEVSGELFF.

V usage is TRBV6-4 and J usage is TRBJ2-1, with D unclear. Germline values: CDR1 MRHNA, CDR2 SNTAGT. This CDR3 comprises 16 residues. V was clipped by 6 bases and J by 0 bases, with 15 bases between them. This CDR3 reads CASSANSFSSYNEQFF. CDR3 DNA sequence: TGTGCCAGCAGCGCCAATAGCTTTAGCTCCTACAATGAGCAGTTCTTC.

The DNA of the CDR3 is TGTGCCAGCAGCGACCATCAAGGGGCAGAAAACTACGAGCAGTACTTC. Translation: CASSDHQGAENYEQYF. V usage is TRBV27 and J usage is TRBJ2-7; a possible D gene is TRBD1 (5 bases). The CDR3 extends over 16 amino acids. Germline V gene sequence: CDR1 MNHEY, CDR2 SMNVEV (reference sequence). Trimming removed 6 bases from V and 3 bases from J, with 21 bases in between.

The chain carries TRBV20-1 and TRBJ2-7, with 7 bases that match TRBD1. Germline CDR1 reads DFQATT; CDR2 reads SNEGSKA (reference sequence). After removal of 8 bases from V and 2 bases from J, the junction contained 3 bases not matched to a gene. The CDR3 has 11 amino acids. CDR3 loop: CSTGTAYEQYF. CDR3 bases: TGCAGTACCGGGACAGCCTACGAGCAGTACTTC.

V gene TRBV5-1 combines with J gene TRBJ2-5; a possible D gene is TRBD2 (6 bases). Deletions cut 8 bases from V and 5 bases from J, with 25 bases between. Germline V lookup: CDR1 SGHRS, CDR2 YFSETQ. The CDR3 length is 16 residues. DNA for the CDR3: TGCGCCAGTACCCCAGGTGGTTTGGCGGGAATCGAGACCCAGTACTTC. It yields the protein CASTPGGLAGIETQYF.